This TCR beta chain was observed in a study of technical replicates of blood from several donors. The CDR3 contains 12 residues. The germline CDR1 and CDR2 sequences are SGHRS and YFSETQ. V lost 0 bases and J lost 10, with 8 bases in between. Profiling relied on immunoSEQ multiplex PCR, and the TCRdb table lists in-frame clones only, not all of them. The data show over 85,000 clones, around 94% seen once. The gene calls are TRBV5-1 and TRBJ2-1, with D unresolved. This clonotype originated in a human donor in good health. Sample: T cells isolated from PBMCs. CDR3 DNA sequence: TGCGCCAGCAGCTTGGCAGAAGAAGAGCAGTTCTTC. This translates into CASSLAEEEQFF.